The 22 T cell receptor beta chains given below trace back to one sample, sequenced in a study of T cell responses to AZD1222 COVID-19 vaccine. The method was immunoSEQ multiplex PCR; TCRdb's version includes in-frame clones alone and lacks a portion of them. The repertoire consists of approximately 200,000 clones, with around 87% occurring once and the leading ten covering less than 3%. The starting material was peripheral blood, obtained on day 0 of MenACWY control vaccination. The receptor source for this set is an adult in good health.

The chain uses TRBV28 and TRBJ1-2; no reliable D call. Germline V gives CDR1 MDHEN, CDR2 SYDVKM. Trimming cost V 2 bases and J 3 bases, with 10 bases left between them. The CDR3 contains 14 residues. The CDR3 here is CASSLDRAHYGYTF. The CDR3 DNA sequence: TGTGCCAGCAGTTTAGACCGGGCCCACTATGGCTACACCTTC.

CDR3 in amino acids: CASSPTGGGRETQYF. The CDR3 DNA reads as TGTGCCAGCAGCCCCACCGGGGGGGGGAGAGAGACCCAGTACTTC. This chain joins TRBV9 and TRBJ2-5, with TRBD2 matching 8 bases. The CDR3 contains 15 residues. Germline trimming cut 4 bases from V and 4 bases from J; bases unmatched to any gene: 9. Germline-derived CDR1 and CDR2 are SGDLS and YYNGEE.

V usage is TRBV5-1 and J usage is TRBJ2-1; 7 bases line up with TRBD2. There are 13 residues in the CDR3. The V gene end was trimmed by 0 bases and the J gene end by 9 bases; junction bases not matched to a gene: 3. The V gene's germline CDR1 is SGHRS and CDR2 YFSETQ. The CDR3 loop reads CASSLVERGEQFF. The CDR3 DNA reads TGCGCCAGCAGCTTGGTGGAGCGGGGTGAGCAGTTCTTC.

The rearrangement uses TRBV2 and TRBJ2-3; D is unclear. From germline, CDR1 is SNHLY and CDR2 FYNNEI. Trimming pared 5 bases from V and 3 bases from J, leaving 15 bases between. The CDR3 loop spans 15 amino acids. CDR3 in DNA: TGTGCCAGCAGTCCCCGAGCCCTCCTAACAGATACGCAGTATTTT. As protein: CASSPRALLTDTQYF.

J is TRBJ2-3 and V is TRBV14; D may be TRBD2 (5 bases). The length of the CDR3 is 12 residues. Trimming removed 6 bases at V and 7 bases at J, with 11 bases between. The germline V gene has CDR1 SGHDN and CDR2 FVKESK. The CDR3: CASRPRGYTQYF. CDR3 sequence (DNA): TGTGCCAGCAGACCTCGGGGTTATACGCAGTATTTT.

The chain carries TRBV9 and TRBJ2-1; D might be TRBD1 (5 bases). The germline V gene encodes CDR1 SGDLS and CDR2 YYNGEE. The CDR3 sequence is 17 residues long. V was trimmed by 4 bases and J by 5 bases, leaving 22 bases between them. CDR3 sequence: CASSPIAQGSADNEQFF. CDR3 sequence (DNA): TGTGCCAGCAGCCCAATAGCCCAGGGAAGCGCGGACAATGAGCAGTTCTTC.

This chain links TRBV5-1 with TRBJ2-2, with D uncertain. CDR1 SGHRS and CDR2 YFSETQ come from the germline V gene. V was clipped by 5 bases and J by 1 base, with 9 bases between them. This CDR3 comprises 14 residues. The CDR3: CASSQPENTGELFF. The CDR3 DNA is TGCGCCAGCAGTCAGCCAGAGAACACCGGGGAGCTGTTTTTT.

The CDR3 nucleotides are TGTGCCAGCAGTCCCAAGGGGGGGGGAGAGACCCAGTACTTC. Encoded protein: CASSPKGGGETQYF. The V call is TRBV9, the J call TRBJ2-5, with D possibly being TRBD2 (7 bases). V gave up 5 bases and J gave up 4 bases, with 15 bases separating them. The CDR3 sequence is 14 residues long. Germline V gives CDR1 SGDLS, CDR2 YYNGEE.

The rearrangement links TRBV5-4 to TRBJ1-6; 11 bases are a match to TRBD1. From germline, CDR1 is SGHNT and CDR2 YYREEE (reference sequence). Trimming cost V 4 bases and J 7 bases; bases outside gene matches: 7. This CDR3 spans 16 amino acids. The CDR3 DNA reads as TGTGCCAGCAGCACGTGGACAGGGGGCACGAATTCACCCCTCCACTTT. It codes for CASSTWTGGTNSPLHF.

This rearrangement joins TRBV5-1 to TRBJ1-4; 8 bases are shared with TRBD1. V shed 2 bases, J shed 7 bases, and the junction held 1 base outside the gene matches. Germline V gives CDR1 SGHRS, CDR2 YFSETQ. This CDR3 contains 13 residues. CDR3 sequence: CASSLGQGEKLFF. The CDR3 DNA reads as TGCGCCAGCAGCTTAGGACAGGGTGAAAAACTGTTTTTT.

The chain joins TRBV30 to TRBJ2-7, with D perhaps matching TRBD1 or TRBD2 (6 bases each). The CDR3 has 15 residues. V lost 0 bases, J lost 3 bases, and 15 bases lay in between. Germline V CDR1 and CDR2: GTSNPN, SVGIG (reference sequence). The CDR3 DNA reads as TGTGCCTGGAGTGTCGGGGGTGGGGGCGGCTACGAGCAGTACTTC. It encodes CAWSVGGGGGYEQYF.

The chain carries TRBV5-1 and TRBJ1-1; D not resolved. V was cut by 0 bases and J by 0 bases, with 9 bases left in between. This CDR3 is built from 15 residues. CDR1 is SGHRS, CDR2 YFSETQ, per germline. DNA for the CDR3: TGCGCCAGCAGCTTGGCAGCAGAGATGAACACTGAAGCTTTCTTT. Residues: CASSLAAEMNTEAFF. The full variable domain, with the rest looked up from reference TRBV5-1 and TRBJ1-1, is KAGVTQTPRYLIKTRGQQVTLSCSPISGHRSVSWYQQTPGQGLQFLFEYFSETQRNKGNFPGRFSGRQFSNSRSEMNVSTLELGDSALYLCASSLAAEMNTEAFFGQGTRLTVV.

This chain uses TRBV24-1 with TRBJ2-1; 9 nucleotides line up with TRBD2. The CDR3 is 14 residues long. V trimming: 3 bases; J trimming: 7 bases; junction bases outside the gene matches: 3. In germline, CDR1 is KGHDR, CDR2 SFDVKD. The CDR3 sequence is CATSDGAGGNEQFF. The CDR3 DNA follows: TGTGCCACCAGTGATGGCGCGGGGGGGAATGAGCAGTTCTTC.

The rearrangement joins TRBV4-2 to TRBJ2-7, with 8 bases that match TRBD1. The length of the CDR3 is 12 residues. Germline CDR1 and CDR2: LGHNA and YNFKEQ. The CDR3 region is CATGDYSYEQYF. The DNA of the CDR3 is TGTGCGACAGGGGATTATTCCTACGAGCAGTACTTC.

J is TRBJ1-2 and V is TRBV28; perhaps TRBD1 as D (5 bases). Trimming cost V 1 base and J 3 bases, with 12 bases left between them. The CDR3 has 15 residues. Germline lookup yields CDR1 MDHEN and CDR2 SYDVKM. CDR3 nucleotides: TGTGCCAGCAGTTTATTAGGCAGGGAAGACTATGGCTACACCTTC. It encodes CASSLLGREDYGYTF.

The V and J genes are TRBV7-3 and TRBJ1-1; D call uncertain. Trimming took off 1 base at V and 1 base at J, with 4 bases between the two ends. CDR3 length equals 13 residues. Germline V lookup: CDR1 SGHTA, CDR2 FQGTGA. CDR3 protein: CASSLRWNTEAFF. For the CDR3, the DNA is TGTGCCAGCAGCTTAAGGTGGAACACTGAAGCTTTCTTT.

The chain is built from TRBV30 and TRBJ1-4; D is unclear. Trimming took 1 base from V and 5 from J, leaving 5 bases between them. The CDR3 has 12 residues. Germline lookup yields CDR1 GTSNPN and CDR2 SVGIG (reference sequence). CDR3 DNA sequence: TGTGCCTGGAGTGGGACGAATGAAAAACTGTTTTTT. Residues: CAWSGTNEKLFF.

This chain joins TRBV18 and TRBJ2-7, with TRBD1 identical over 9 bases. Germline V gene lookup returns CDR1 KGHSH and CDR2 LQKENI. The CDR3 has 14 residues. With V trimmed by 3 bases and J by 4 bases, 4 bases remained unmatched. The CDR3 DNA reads TGTGCCAGCTCACCGGACAGGGGATCGTACGAGCAGTACTTC. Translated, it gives CASSPDRGSYEQYF.

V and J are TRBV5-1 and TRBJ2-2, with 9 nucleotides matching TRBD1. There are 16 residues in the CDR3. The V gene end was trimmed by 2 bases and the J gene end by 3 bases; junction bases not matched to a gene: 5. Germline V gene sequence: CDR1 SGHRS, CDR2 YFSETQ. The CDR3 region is CASSLQRTGDTGELFF. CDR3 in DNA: TGCGCCAGCAGCTTACAGAGGACAGGGGACACCGGGGAGCTGTTTTTT.

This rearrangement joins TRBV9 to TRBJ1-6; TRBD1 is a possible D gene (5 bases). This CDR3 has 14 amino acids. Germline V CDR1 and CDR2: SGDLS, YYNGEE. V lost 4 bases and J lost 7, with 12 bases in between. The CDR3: CASSPGTTNSPLHF. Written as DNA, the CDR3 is TGTGCCAGCAGCCCCGGGACTACGAATTCACCCCTCCACTTT.

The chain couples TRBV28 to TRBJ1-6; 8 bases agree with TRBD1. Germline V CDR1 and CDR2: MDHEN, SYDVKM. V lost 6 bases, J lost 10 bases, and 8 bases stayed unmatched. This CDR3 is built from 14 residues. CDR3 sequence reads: CASRQQGVFSPLHF. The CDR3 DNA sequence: TGTGCCAGCAGGCAACAGGGGGTCTTCTCACCCCTCCACTTT.

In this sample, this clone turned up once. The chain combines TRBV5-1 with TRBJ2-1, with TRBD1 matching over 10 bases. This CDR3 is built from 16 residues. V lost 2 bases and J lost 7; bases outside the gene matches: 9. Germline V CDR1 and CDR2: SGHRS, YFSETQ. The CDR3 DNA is TGCGCCAGCAGCTTCGGCGGGACAGGGGCGTTGAATGAGCAGTTCTTC. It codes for CASSFGGTGALNEQFF.